This section outlines one T cell receptor (beta chain) sequence together with its context. This clonotype occurred a few times. This receptor's antigen is unknown. Qualities for individual bases were not recorded, and no much larger clone is one base off. The data were produced on an Illumina HiSeq 2500. Quantitative 5'-RACE with molecular barcodes was used to prepare TCR beta libraries. In the original analysis: To identify disease-linked TCR variants, a new computational method was used, one built on a probabilistic model of VDJ rearrangement. TCRdb reprocessed the public reads (quality trimming at Q25 with fastp, clone calling with MiXCR) and kept in-frame beta chains. Every entry covers one CDR3 protein and lists the most common genes and DNA from its rows. These V and J calls are TCRdb output, not the study's own analysis. The table for this sample lists about 340,000 distinct CDR3 sequences; around 20% of them were counted only once. Jointly, the top ten make up roughly 13% of the sample.

According to the germline V gene, CDR1 reads MDHEN and CDR2 reads SYDVKM. The CDR3 sequence holds 15 residues, the cysteine and phenylalanine included. The only DNA kept is the CDR3, 45 bases in frame from the first base. Deletion took 2 bases off V and 2 bases off J, with a span of 11 bases between the germline ends. The data were taken from a study of CD8 T cells in ankylosing spondylitis (TCRdb year 2017). The study in broad terms: The study profiled T cell receptor beta repertoires in healthy donors and ankylosing spondylitis patients to find disease-linked TCR variants. The full study cohort comprised 25 or so ankylosing spondylitis patients and 85 to 120 healthy donors. Samples of peripheral blood were taken, and for ankylosing spondylitis patients, synovial fluid was collected as well. What the research found in general, with its limitations: Some TCR beta motif variants had previously been reported in synovial fluid and blood of reactive arthritis patients, which suggested common disease-initiation mechanisms. Blood from ankylosing spondylitis patients appeared to be characterized by a TCR beta motif made up of several highly homologous amino acid variants. In peripheral blood, the disease-linked clones were found at relatively low frequencies and had a CD8+ phenotype. The disease-linked clones were reported to be significantly enriched in matched synovial fluid samples from ankylosing spondylitis patients.

Here the chain combines TRBV28 and TRBJ2-3, and TRBD2 may be the D gene, going by 6 matching bases. This clonotype was obtained from a male donor with ankylosing spondylitis or in good health (not recorded which). Sequenced sample: blood, either unsorted or a sorted T cell fraction (not recorded which). The CDR3 reads CASSLVAETTDTQYF. The nucleotides are TGTGCCAGCAGTTTAGTAGCGGAGACCACAGATACGCAGTATTTT.